This T cell receptor beta chain was identified in a study of cytomegalovirus exposure and HLA in healthy donors. Study-wide findings and caveats: Fewer N-insertions (relative to the approximately 700-donor mean) were reportedly seen in an Asian-associated ancestry cluster in a later analysis. The study assumed roughly uniform donor sequencing depth for presence/absence analyses.

Comment on this clone: What it binds is unknown.

Primers: 60 Vbeta forward and 13 Jbeta reverse. TCRdb's copy holds only in-frame clones and misses some; the assay was immunoSEQ multiplex PCR. This table has around 260,000 clones, roughly 80% appearing once. The receptor was derived from a girl aged 2-10 years in good health and CMV-seronegative. Material: PBMCs.

DNA for the CDR3: TGTGCCAGCAGCCCTTCGGCCCTAGGCCCCTACAATGAGCAGTTCTTC. Protein sequence: CASSPSALGPYNEQFF. The chain couples TRBV7-9 to TRBJ2-1; D remains unclear. The V end lost 5 bases, the J end lost 2 bases, and 16 bases lay between the germline ends. This CDR3 spans 16 amino acids. Germline V gene lookup returns CDR1 SEHNR and CDR2 FQNEAQ (reference sequence).